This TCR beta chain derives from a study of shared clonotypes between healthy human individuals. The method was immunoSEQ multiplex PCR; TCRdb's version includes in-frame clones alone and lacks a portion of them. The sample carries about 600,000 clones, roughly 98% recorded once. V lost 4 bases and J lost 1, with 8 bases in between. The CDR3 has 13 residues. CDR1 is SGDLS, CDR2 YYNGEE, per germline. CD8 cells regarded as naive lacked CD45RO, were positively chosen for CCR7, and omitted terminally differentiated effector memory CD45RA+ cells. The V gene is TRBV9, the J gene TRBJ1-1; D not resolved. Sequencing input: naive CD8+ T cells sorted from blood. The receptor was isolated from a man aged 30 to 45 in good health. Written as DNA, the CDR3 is TGTGCCAGCAGCACTTACAGGAACACTGAAGCTTTCTTT. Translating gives CASSTYRNTEAFF. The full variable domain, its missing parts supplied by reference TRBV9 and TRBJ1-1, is DSGVTQTPKHLITATGQRVTLRCSPRSGDLSVYWYQQSLDQGLQFLIQYYNGEERAKGNILERFSAQQFPDLHSELNLSSLELGDSALYFCASSTYRNTEAFFGQGTRLTVV.